The clone carrying this TCR beta chain was detected only a few times. The antigen is undetermined. Germline V gene data show CDR1 as SGHVS and CDR2 as FNYEAQ. The CDR3 spans 15 residues. The trim removed 6 bases at V and 7 bases at J, leaving 11 bases unmatched. In TCRdb, the reads were re-called with MiXCR into one record per CDR3 protein. The table shows about 310,000 distinct CDR3 sequences, with around 25% occurring only once. This record comes from a study of T cell repertoires in cytomegalovirus infection. Study overall: Both recently identified HLA-C-restricted and well-studied HLA-B-restricted CMV epitopes were used in the study. Carrying CMV and the relevant HLA type showed in public TCR beta signatures.

Study outcomes and limitations: The study identified carriers of CMV plus the relevant HLA from cumulative public TCR beta family frequency.

The sequenced sample was cultured PBMCs, obtained from culture after CMV antigen stimulation. The source is a human donor in good health (CMV status not recorded). Some clones in this sample may be carry-over from other donors' samples. This chain joins TRBV7-6 and TRBJ2-1; 8 nucleotides line up with TRBD1. CDR3 DNA: TGTGCCAGCAGTCCCACAGGGGGTAAAGGGAATGAGCAGTTCTTC. Translated, it gives CASSPTGGKGNEQFF.